The rows below give T cell receptor beta chains drawn from one sample of a study of T cell changes during pregnancy in multiple sclerosis. The assay was immunoSEQ multiplex PCR, and TCRdb's table has in-frame clones only and misses some. Here the sample spans 50,000 to 70,000 clones, 85% to 95% being singletons. Specimen: peripheral blood, collected after pregnancy. All receptors come from a female donor with multiple sclerosis, enrolled in a pregnancy study. Both conserved end residues are part of each CDR3. The D gene is left open where the match is weak. Clone size appears in some rows only: once, few, many, or a class for an expanded clone.

TRBJ2-7 TRBD2 TRBV29-1 - CSVELALAGDSYEQYF TGCAGCGTTGAATTAGCTCTAGCGGGGGACTCCTACGAGCAGTACTTC
TRBJ2-3 TRBD1 TRBV5-6 - CASSPGSGGDTQYF TGTGCCAGCAGCCCCGGGTCAGGGGGAGATACGCAGTATTTT
TRBJ1-5 - TRBV19 - CASSWGGHSNQPQHF TGTGCCAGTAGTTGGGGAGGTCATAGCAATCAGCCCCAGCATTTT
TRBJ2-7 TRBD1 TRBV27 once CASSPTGIHEQYF TGTGCCAGCAGCCCGACAGGGATCCACGAGCAGTACTTC
TRBJ2-2 - TRBV25-1 - CASSVTGTNTGELFF TGTGCCAGCAGTGTTACCGGGACGAACACCGGGGAGCTGTTTTTT
TRBJ1-1 - TRBV10-3 - CASQASVDTEAFF TGTGCCTCTCAGGCTTCGGTAGACACTGAAGCTTTCTTT
TRBJ2-7 TRBD2 TRBV13 - CASSSRLAGGPEQYF TGTGCCAGCAGCTCCAGACTAGCGGGAGGTCCCGAGCAGTACTTC
TRBJ1-6 - TRBV25-1 - CASSELSDSPLHF TGTGCCAGCAGTGAGTTAAGCGATTCACCCCTCCACTTT
TRBJ2-2 - TRBV12-5 - CASGLGQDYTGELFF TGTGCTAGTGGTTTGGGACAGGACTACACCGGGGAGCTGTTTTTT
TRBJ2-3 - TRBV27 - CASSPGASGPSYTQYF TGTGCCAGCAGCCCGGGTGCCAGCGGGCCGTCGTATACGCAGTATTTT
TRBJ1-1 - TRBV13 - CASSRNRERTEAFF TGTGCCAGCAGCCGAAACAGGGAACGCACTGAAGCTTTCTTT
TRBJ2-5 TRBD2 TRBV29-1 once CSVGRTSGETQYF TGCAGCGTCGGAAGGACTAGCGGAGAGACCCAGTACTTC
TRBJ1-5 - TRBV6-5 once CASSRRVNQPQHF TGTGCCAGCAGTAGACGGGTTAATCAGCCCCAGCATTTT
TRBJ2-4 - TRBV28 - CASSQQGIRLNIQYF TGTGCCAGCAGTCAACAGGGAATTCGACTAAACATTCAGTACTTC